A selection of T cell receptor beta chains follows, all from one sample in a study of blood T cell repertoires in COVID-19. Sequencing used immunoSEQ multiplex PCR; TCRdb keeps in-frame clones, though not all of them. The sample records about 98,000 clones, about 80% being singletons. The sample consisted of peripheral blood. Receptors were obtained from a man between 70 and 80 years old with acute or convalescent COVID-19. CDR3s include the opening cysteine and the closing phenylalanine or tryptophan. A D gene is named only where the DNA matches it firmly. A row's size may be missing; if present it is once, few, many or a size class.

size	D	V	J	CDR3	DNA
once	NA	TRBV6-5	TRBJ2-7	CASTKRGTEAYEQYF	TGTGCCAGCACCAAAAGAGGGACTGAGGCCTACGAGCAGTACTTC
NA	TRBD2	TRBV5-1	TRBJ2-1	CASSSGLAGVGDEQFF	TGCGCCAGCAGCTCCGGACTAGCGGGAGTAGGTGATGAGCAGTTCTTC
NA	NA	TRBV28	TRBJ1-1	CASSLHVNTEAFF	TGTGCCAGCAGTTTACATGTGAACACTGAAGCTTTCTTT
NA	NA	TRBV5-1	TRBJ2-1	CASSLWWASYNEQFF	TGCGCCAGCAGCTTGTGGTGGGCCTCCTACAATGAGCAGTTCTTC
NA	NA	TRBV28	TRBJ1-5	CASNPHRAGGQPQHF	TGTGCCAGCAATCCCCACAGGGCGGGGGGTCAGCCCCAGCATTTT
once	NA	TRBV19	TRBJ2-3	CASSSPRTSTDTQYF	TGTGCCAGTAGTAGTCCGAGGACTAGCACAGATACGCAGTATTTT
NA	NA	TRBV5-6	TRBJ2-7	CASSLYSRGFHEQYF	TGTGCCAGCAGCTTGTATAGTAGGGGTTTCCACGAGCAGTACTTC
few	NA	TRBV5-4	TRBJ1-1	CASSLSLGRGNTEAFF	TGTGCCAGCAGCTTGAGTTTGGGGAGGGGGAACACTGAAGCTTTCTTT
few	TRBD2	TRBV28	TRBJ2-3	CASSFPSGRVRADTQYF	TGTGCCAGCAGTTTCCCTAGCGGGAGGGTGCGTGCAGATACGCAGTATTTT
once	NA	TRBV6-5	TRBJ1-6	CASSPRGLTNSPLHF	TGTGCCAGCAGTCCGAGAGGCCTCACAAACTCACCCCTCCACTTT
once	TRBD1	TRBV6-5	TRBJ2-3	CASKGQGKGDTQYF	TGTGCCAGCAAGGGACAGGGGAAGGGAGATACGCAGTATTTT
NA	NA	TRBV7-2	TRBJ2-5	CASSLVPSVYLQETQYF	TGTGCCAGCAGCTTAGTCCCAAGCGTATATCTCCAAGAGACCCAGTACTTC
NA	NA	TRBV20-1	TRBJ2-5	CSRDNGETQYF	TGCAGCCGGGACAATGGGGAGACCCAGTACTTC
NA	TRBD2	TRBV24-1	TRBJ2-2	CATSDVLAGANTGELFF	TGTGCCACCAGTGATGTGCTAGCGGGCGCGAACACCGGGGAGCTGTTTTTT
NA	TRBD1	TRBV7-6	TRBJ2-1	CASSFQPGQGYNEQFF	TGTGCCAGCAGCTTTCAACCGGGACAGGGTTACAATGAGCAGTTCTTC
NA	NA	TRBV13	TRBJ1-2	CASSYSGDGYTF	TGTGCCAGCAGCTATAGCGGGGATGGCTACACCTTC
once	NA	TRBV6-2/TRBV6-3	TRBJ2-7	CASSLGTRTTYEQYF	TGTGCCAGCAGCCTCGGGACACGGACCACATACGAGCAGTACTTC
NA	TRBD1	TRBV5-1	TRBJ2-3	CASSLDRGQDTQYF	TGCGCCAGCAGCTTGGACAGGGGGCAAGATACGCAGTATTTT
few	TRBD2	TRBV3-1/TRBV3-2	TRBJ2-3	CASSDGRGTDTQYF	TGTGCCAGCAGCGACGGGAGGGGCACAGATACGCAGTATTTT
NA	NA	TRBV21-1	TRBJ2-7	CASSKEATSAPPYEQYF	TGTGCCAGCAGCAAAGAAGCGACTAGTGCCCCCCCCTACGAGCAGTACTTC
few	NA	TRBV11-2	TRBJ2-5	CASSLRGEQETQYF	TGTGCCAGCAGCTTACGCGGTGAGCAAGAGACCCAGTACTTC
NA	TRBD2	TRBV9	TRBJ2-1	CASSAGLAGSSEQFF	TGTGCCAGCAGCGCCGGACTAGCGGGATCCAGTGAGCAGTTCTTC
NA	NA	TRBV29-1	TRBJ2-1	CSVVISGLYNEQFF	TGCAGCGTTGTTATATCAGGGCTCTACAATGAGCAGTTCTTC
NA	NA	TRBV4-2	TRBJ2-7	CASSQGSSYEQYF	TGTGCCAGCAGCCAAGGTAGCTCCTACGAGCAGTACTTC
NA	TRBD2	TRBV30	TRBJ2-3	CAWSRGDSDTQYF	TGTGCCTGGAGCCGGGGGGACTCCGATACGCAGTATTTT
NA	NA	TRBV4-3	TRBJ2-2	CASSQEKLSPLAAGELFF	TGCGCCAGCAGCCAAGAAAAACTTAGCCCACTAGCCGCCGGGGAGCTGTTTTTT
few	TRBD1	TRBV4-2	TRBJ2-7	CASSRDRGDEQYF	TGTGCCAGCAGCCGGGACAGGGGTGACGAGCAGTACTTC
once	TRBD2	TRBV6-4	TRBJ2-7	CASSDSSSGRAIDEQYF	TGTGCCAGCAGTGACTCTTCCAGCGGGAGGGCCATCGACGAGCAGTACTTC